This TCR beta chain was found in a study of OX40 agonist ivuxolimab in advanced cancers. Study in general: A male proportion of about 84% was recorded, with mean age roughly 60 years and range roughly 20 to 85. General observations from the study: Researchers report that CD8+ T cells had, on average, more expanded clones than CD4+.

Comment on this clone: As yet, its antigen is unknown.

Germline V CDR1 and CDR2: LNHDA, SQIVND (reference sequence). V lost 3 bases and J 2 bases, leaving 7 bases between the germline ends. This CDR3 contains 14 residues. Profiling relied on immunoSEQ multiplex PCR, and the TCRdb table lists in-frame clones only, not all of them. The profile shows under 80,000 clones, around nine tenths of them singletons. Here the sequenced sample was CD4+ or CD8+ T cells sorted from blood, taken in a trial of the OX40 agonist ivuxolimab. This TCR derives from an adult with an advanced solid tumor such as melanoma, head and neck, liver or kidney cancer. The chain carries TRBV19 and TRBJ1-4; no clear D. In DNA, the CDR3 is TGTGCCAGTAGTATGGCGGGGACTAATGAAAAACTGTTTTTT. Translating it yields CASSMAGTNEKLFF.